The rows below give T cell receptor beta chains drawn from one sample of a study of blood T cell repertoires in COVID-19. This table comes from immunoSEQ multiplex PCR, and its TCRdb copy is limited to in-frame clones, with some not included. The data show roughly 43,000 clones, with 70% to 90% seen just once and less than 15% held by the top ten. Sample: peripheral blood. The receptors stem from a woman in her sixties or seventies in a cohort sampled during active COVID-19. CDR3s include the opening cysteine and the closing phenylalanine or tryptophan. D genes are given only for firm matches. The listing skips clone size in some rows; elsewhere it reads once, few, many or a size class.

J | size | V | D | DNA | CDR3
TRBJ2-2 | . | TRBV7-3 | . | TGTGCCAGCAGCCCGGGACTTACAAAACTCCCTGGGGAGCTGTTTTTT | CASSPGLTKLPGELFF
TRBJ2-1 | once | TRBV28 | TRBD2 | TGTGCCAGCAGGCCGATGGGACTAGCGGGAGGTAATGAGCAGTTCTTC | CASRPMGLAGGNEQFF
TRBJ1-2 | . | TRBV28 | . | TGTGCCAGCAGCGAACAGGTTCTCTATGGCTACACCTTC | CASSEQVLYGYTF
TRBJ1-3 | . | TRBV19 | . | TGTGCCAGTAGTATAGCCACAGGGCCGGGAAACACCATATATTTT | CASSIATGPGNTIYF
TRBJ1-1 | . | TRBV6-2/TRBV6-3 | . | TGTGCCAGCAGTTACTCGATCCGAGACACAGGGAGGGGTACTGAAGCTTTCTTT | CASSYSIRDTGRGTEAFF
TRBJ2-7 | . | TRBV6-5 | TRBD2 | TGTGCCAGCACCAAGCCGGGGGGGGAGCAGTACTTC | CASTKPGGEQYF
TRBJ2-1 | . | TRBV5-1 | TRBD1 | TGCGCCAGCAGACCGGGACAGGGCTCCTACAATGAGCAGTTCTTC | CASRPGQGSYNEQFF
TRBJ1-5 | . | TRBV6-5 | . | TGTGCCACCTGGTCCGCGGAGGGTCAGCCCCAGCATTTT | CATWSAEGQPQHF
TRBJ2-5 | . | TRBV7-9 | . | TGTGCCAGCAGCTTAGTAAGGGGGTACGAGACCCAGTACTTC | CASSLVRGYETQYF
TRBJ2-1 | . | TRBV2 | . | TGTGCCAGCAGTCTGAGTGGGGCAGCCTACAATGAGCAGTTCTTC | CASSLSGAAYNEQFF